This TCR beta chain was recorded in a study of T-cell reconstitution after alpha-beta-depleted transplantation in children. Trimming cost V 0 bases and J 9 bases; bases outside gene matches: 2. The CDR3 covers 15 residues. Germline assignment: CDR1 SGHRS and CDR2 YFSETQ. Preparation of the TCRbeta library involved a method that used unique molecular identifiers. TCRdb used MiXCR to reprocess the PCR reads, holding one entry per CDR3 protein. The table shows a few hundred thousand distinct CDR3 sequences, with about 14% occurring only once. V and J are TRBV5-1 and TRBJ2-1, with 14 nucleotides matching TRBD2. This sequence originates from a human donor who donated a stem cell graft to a child with Fanconi anemia. The sequences come from PBMCs, collected from the stem cell graft. Written as DNA, the CDR3 is TGCGCCAGCAGCTTGGGACTAGCGGGGGGGACTGAGCAGTTCTTC. Its protein product is CASSLGLAGGTEQFF. The variable domain in full, with the rest retrieved from reference TRBV5-1 and TRBJ2-1, is KAGVTQTPRYLIKTRGQQVTLSCSPISGHRSVSWYQQTPGQGLQFLFEYFSETQRNKGNFPGRFSGRQFSNSRSEMNVSTLELGDSALYLCASSLGLAGGTEQFFGPGTRLTVL.